This TCR beta chain is from a study of CD8 T cells in ankylosing spondylitis. This clonotype was seen a handful of times. The antigen is unknown. Trimming cost V 5 bases and J 0 bases, with 5 bases left between them. CDR3 size: 14 residues. Study-level points and caveats: Past research had described some motif variants in reactive arthritis synovial fluid and blood. Several highly homologous variants made up a TCR beta motif that seemed to typify ankylosing spondylitis blood. Reportedly, matched ankylosing spondylitis synovial fluid was significantly enriched for disease-linked clones. Within peripheral blood, clones linked to disease were CD8+ and relatively rare.

5'-RACE, quantitative and with molecular barcodes, yielded the TCR beta libraries. Using its own MiXCR run on the 5' RACE reads, TCRdb lists one record per CDR3 protein. Counted here are fewer than 650,000 distinct CDR3 sequences, about 13% occurring once; the ten biggest clones make up under 7.5%. The V gene is TRBV12-3 or TRBV12-4, the J gene TRBJ1-6; D unclear. The clonotype was recovered from a male donor with ankylosing spondylitis. Sequencing used blood, either unsorted or a sorted T cell fraction (not recorded which). CDR3 sequence: CASSSRSYNSPLHF. In nucleotides, the CDR3 is TGTGCCAGCAGTAGTCGCTCCTATAATTCACCCCTCCACTTT.